The clone carrying this TCR beta chain was observed at least ten times. What it recognizes is unknown. Arm-PCR of CDR3 regions and iRepertoire HTBI primers were used to build TCR beta libraries. TCRdb re-analysed the multiplex PCR reads in MiXCR, keeping a single row per CDR3 protein. The data contain 350,000 to 400,000 distinct CDR3 sequences, roughly 16% of them singletons. These data are taken from a study of regulatory T cells in long-lasting Graves disease. Indicated time point: newly diagnosed GD, antithyroid drugs for less than 3 months. TCR sequences were obtained from RNA taken from PBMCs. General study findings and limits: The persistent group shared fewer than 3,500 public clonotypes, more than the 850 to 1,000 shared by new patients.

A further study also used this sample, focusing on T cells in Graves' hyperthyroidism and ophthalmopathy. This second report adds: Researchers barred patients who had uncontrolled infection, other autoimmune disease, pregnancy or lactation.

The clonotype was recovered from a woman between 18 and 29 years old with Graves disease. Material: peripheral blood mononuclear cells (PBMCs), obtained at new diagnosis, from a patient treated with antithyroid drugs.

The chain's CDR3 is CSASTGGGSYGYTF. The CDR3 bases are TGCAGTGCTAGCACAGGGGGCGGGAGCTATGGCTACACCTTC. The genes are TRBV20-1 and TRBJ1-2, with 9 bases lining up with TRBD1. The CDR3 contains 14 residues. CDR1 DFQATT and CDR2 SNEGSKA come from the germline V gene (reference sequence). With 3 bases clipped from V and 4 bases from J, the junction kept 6 bases outside the gene matches.